The 8 T cell receptor beta chains reported below all come from one sample, sequenced in a study of monozygotic twins with inflammatory bowel disease. TCRdb re-called the 5' RACE reads and catalogs CDR3 proteins one per entry, DNA excluded. The sample spans roughly 300,000 distinct CDR3 sequences; the ten largest clones claim approximately 5.9%. Sequencing input: blood. The source is a human donor with ulcerative colitis or Crohn's disease, or a healthy co-twin of an affected twin (not recorded which).

V is TRBV4-3 and J is TRBJ2-3; TCRdb indicates TRBD2, and absent DNA this call remains unverified. The CDR3 consists of 14 residues. CDR1 and CDR2 (germline): LGHNA, YSLEER. CDR3 loop: CASRQGLAVDTQYF.

The chain carries TRBV5-1 and TRBJ2-7. CDR1 and CDR2 (germline): SGHRS, YFSETQ. The CDR3 extends over 15 amino acids. CDR3 in amino acids: CASSFGTYSSYEQYF.

The chain links TRBV6-2 or TRBV6-3 to TRBJ1-1; TCRdb lists TRBD1, though no DNA is available to test this call. Germline CDR1 is MNHEY and CDR2 is SVGEGT. The CDR3 extends over 13 amino acids. The CDR3 loop is CASSFRPVNEAFF.

The chain joins TRBV24-1 to TRBJ2-2. The CDR3 runs 15 residues. The germline V gene has CDR1 KGHDR and CDR2 SFDVKD. CDR3 loop: CATSDLQPNTGELFF.

This sequence joins TRBV20-1 and TRBJ2-5; the TCRdb D gene call, TRBD2, has no DNA to confirm it. The CDR3 extends over 15 amino acids. The germline V gene has CDR1 DFQATT and CDR2 SNEGSKA (reference sequence). CDR3 loop: CSARDGGLAEETQYF.

The CDR3 loop reads CASSPRQNQNTEAFF. The chain links TRBV5-1 to TRBJ1-1; TCRdb returns TRBD1, unconfirmable since there is no DNA. The CDR3 runs 15 residues. Germline values: CDR1 SGHRS, CDR2 YFSETQ. The full variable domain, its missing parts supplied by reference TRBV5-1 and TRBJ1-1, is KAGVTQTPRYLIKTRGQQVTLSCSPISGHRSVSWYQQTPGQGLQFLFEYFSETQRNKGNFPGRFSGRQFSNSRSEMNVSTLELGDSALYLCASSPRQNQNTEAFFGQGTRLTVV.

This chain joins TRBV20-1 and TRBJ1-1; the D call from TCRdb, TRBD1, cannot be confirmed without DNA. CDR1 DFQATT and CDR2 SNEGSKA come from the germline V gene (reference sequence). This CDR3 region has 13 residues. The chain's CDR3 is CSASYTGDLDAFF.

The chain employs TRBV7-7 and TRBJ2-1; TCRdb's assignment of TRBD2 cannot be checked, as there is no DNA. CDR3 length: 16 amino acids. Germline CDR1 is SSHAT and CDR2 is FNYEAQ (reference sequence). The CDR3 loop reads CASSLAGLAGVDEQFF.